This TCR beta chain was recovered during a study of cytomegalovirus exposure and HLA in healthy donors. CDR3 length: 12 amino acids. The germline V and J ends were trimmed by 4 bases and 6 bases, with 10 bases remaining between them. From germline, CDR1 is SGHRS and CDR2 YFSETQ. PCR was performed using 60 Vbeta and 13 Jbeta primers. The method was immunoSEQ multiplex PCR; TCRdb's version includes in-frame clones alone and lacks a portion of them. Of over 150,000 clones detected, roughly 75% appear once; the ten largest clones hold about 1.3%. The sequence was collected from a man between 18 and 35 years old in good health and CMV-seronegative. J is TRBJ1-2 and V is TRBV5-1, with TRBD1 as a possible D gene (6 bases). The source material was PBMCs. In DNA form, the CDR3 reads TGCGCCAGCAGCCACGGACAGAATGGCTACACCTTC. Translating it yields CASSHGQNGYTF.